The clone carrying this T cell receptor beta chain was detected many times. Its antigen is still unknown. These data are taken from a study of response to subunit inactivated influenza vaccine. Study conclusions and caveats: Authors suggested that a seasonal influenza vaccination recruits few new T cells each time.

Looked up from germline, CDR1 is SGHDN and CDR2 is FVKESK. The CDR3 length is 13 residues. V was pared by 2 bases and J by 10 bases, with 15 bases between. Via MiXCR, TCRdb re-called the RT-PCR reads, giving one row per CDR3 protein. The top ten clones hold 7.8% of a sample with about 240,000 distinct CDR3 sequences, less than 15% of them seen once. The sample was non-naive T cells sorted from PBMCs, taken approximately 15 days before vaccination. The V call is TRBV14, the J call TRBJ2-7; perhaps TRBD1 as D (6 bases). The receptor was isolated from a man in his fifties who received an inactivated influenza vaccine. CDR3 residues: CASSQRGNGRQYF. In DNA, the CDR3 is TGTGCCAGCAGCCAAAGGGGGAATGGGCGACAGTACTTC.